Listed below are T cell receptor beta chains from one sample, sequenced in a study of shared T cell receptors in the human thymus. Clones were sequenced by immunoSEQ multiplex PCR, and TCRdb holds only the in-frame ones, with some missing. The data show hundreds of thousands of clones, over 75% seen once. These same data were also listed under a study on human thymus T cells.

The sample consisted of thymocytes. These receptors were obtained from a boy less than two years old with a congenital heart defect. Both conserved end residues are part of each CDR3. A D gene is named only where the DNA matches it firmly. Clone size is not always given. Where it is, it says once, few, many or a class for expanded clones.

v_gene: TRBV5-8
j_gene: TRBJ2-7
abundance: .
d_gene: TRBD1
CDR3nt: TGTGCCAGCAGCGGAGGCTATAAGGACAGGGGGGATGAGCAGTACTTC
CDR3aa: CASSGGYKDRGDEQYF

v_gene: TRBV5-1
j_gene: TRBJ2-1
abundance: .
d_gene: .
CDR3nt: TGCGCCAGCAGCTTGGTTTTCGAGGGAACGAGAAACAATGAGCAGTTCTTC
CDR3aa: CASSLVFEGTRNNEQFF

v_gene: TRBV27
j_gene: TRBJ2-5
abundance: .
d_gene: .
CDR3nt: TGTGCCAGCAGTCCTACAGGGATCCTCGAGGAGACCCAGTACTTC
CDR3aa: CASSPTGILEETQYF

v_gene: TRBV29-1
j_gene: TRBJ2-1
abundance: .
d_gene: .
CDR3nt: TGCAGCGTTGTAGGGTCGGGACTCGCAGACAATGAGCAGTTCTTC
CDR3aa: CSVVGSGLADNEQFF

v_gene: TRBV27
j_gene: TRBJ1-2
abundance: .
d_gene: TRBD1
CDR3nt: TGTGCCAGCAGTAAGGAGGGGGACAGCTATGGCTACACCTTC
CDR3aa: CASSKEGDSYGYTF

v_gene: TRBV4-3
j_gene: TRBJ1-1
abundance: .
d_gene: .
CDR3nt: TGCGCCAGCAGCCAAGATCAGTTTAAGATACAGGGTCTGAACACTGAAGCTTTCTTT
CDR3aa: CASSQDQFKIQGLNTEAFF

v_gene: TRBV21-1
j_gene: TRBJ1-2
abundance: once
d_gene: .
CDR3nt: TGTGCCGCCAAGGGGGACAGGGAGAGTGGCTATGGCTACACCTTC
CDR3aa: CAAKGDRESGYGYTF

v_gene: TRBV4-3
j_gene: TRBJ2-1
abundance: .
d_gene: TRBD2
CDR3nt: TGCGCCAGCAGTCTAGCGGGGCACTACAATGAGCAGTTCTTC
CDR3aa: CASSLAGHYNEQFF

v_gene: TRBV21-1
j_gene: TRBJ2-2
abundance: .
d_gene: .
CDR3nt: TGTGCCAGCAGACGGACAGGGCGAAGACCGTCAACGAACACCGGGGAGCTGTTTTTT
CDR3aa: CASRRTGRRPSTNTGELFF

v_gene: TRBV5-6
j_gene: TRBJ1-3
abundance: .
d_gene: .
CDR3nt: TGTGCCAGCAGCGGCCGACAGCTCGGAAACACCATATATTTT
CDR3aa: CASSGRQLGNTIYF

v_gene: TRBV6-1
j_gene: TRBJ2-5
abundance: .
d_gene: .
CDR3nt: TGTGCCAGCAGTGAACGCAGGGAAGAGACCCAGTACTTC
CDR3aa: CASSERREETQYF

v_gene: TRBV21-1
j_gene: TRBJ1-2
abundance: .
d_gene: .
CDR3nt: TGTGCCAGCAGCTCCCGACAGGGCGGCTATGGCTACACCTTC
CDR3aa: CASSSRQGGYGYTF

v_gene: TRBV18
j_gene: TRBJ2-5
abundance: .
d_gene: TRBD2
CDR3nt: TGTGCCAGCTCACAGGGACTAGCGGGATGGAATGGAGAGACCCAGTACTTC
CDR3aa: CASSQGLAGWNGETQYF

v_gene: TRBV7-9
j_gene: TRBJ2-2
abundance: once
d_gene: TRBD2
CDR3nt: TGTGCCAGCAGCTTAGTATTTGGCGGGAGAGGGGACACCGGGGAGCTGTTTTTT
CDR3aa: CASSLVFGGRGDTGELFF

v_gene: TRBV6-1
j_gene: TRBJ2-2
abundance: .
d_gene: .
CDR3nt: TGTGCCAGCAGTGAAAAGGTGTGGGCCGGCCGGCACAGACGTCACACCGGGGAGCTGTTTTTT
CDR3aa: CASSEKVWAGRHRRHTGELFF

v_gene: TRBV11-2
j_gene: TRBJ2-3
abundance: .
d_gene: .
CDR3nt: TGTGCCAGCACTCCGGAGGTCCTCTACACAGATACGCAGTATTTT
CDR3aa: CASTPEVLYTDTQYF

v_gene: TRBV29-1
j_gene: TRBJ1-1
abundance: once
d_gene: .
CDR3nt: TGCAGCGTCCCTTCCGGAGGGTTTGGAGGCACTGAAGCTTTCTTT
CDR3aa: CSVPSGGFGGTEAFF

v_gene: TRBV4-3
j_gene: TRBJ2-7
abundance: .
d_gene: TRBD2
CDR3nt: TGCGCCAGCAGCGTCCGGACTAGCGGGGCTTACGAGCAGTACTTC
CDR3aa: CASSVRTSGAYEQYF

v_gene: TRBV27
j_gene: TRBJ2-1
abundance: .
d_gene: .
CDR3nt: TGTGCCAGCAGTCGACCAGGGCGGGAACTCTACAATGAGCAGTTCTTC
CDR3aa: CASSRPGRELYNEQFF

v_gene: TRBV12-5
j_gene: TRBJ1-1
abundance: .
d_gene: TRBD1
CDR3nt: TGTGCTAGTGGTTCAACAGGGGGGAAGGTAAAAGCTTTCTTT
CDR3aa: CASGSTGGKVKAFF

v_gene: TRBV15
j_gene: TRBJ2-1
abundance: .
d_gene: .
CDR3nt: TGTGCCACCAGCAGAGCGGGAAGTGGCCTAGCACAATCTTACAATGAGCAGTTCTTC
CDR3aa: CATSRAGSGLAQSYNEQFF

v_gene: TRBV27
j_gene: TRBJ1-2
abundance: .
d_gene: TRBD1
CDR3nt: TGTGCCAGCAGTTGGGACAGGGGGGATGGCTACACCTTC
CDR3aa: CASSWDRGDGYTF

v_gene: TRBV7-5
j_gene: TRBJ2-7
abundance: .
d_gene: .
CDR3nt: TGTGTCAGAAGCCGACAGATTAGCTCCTACGAGCAGTACTTC
CDR3aa: CVRSRQISSYEQYF

v_gene: TRBV29-1
j_gene: TRBJ2-1
abundance: .
d_gene: .
CDR3nt: TGCAGCTGGGACTTCTACAATGAGCAGTTCTTC
CDR3aa: CSWDFYNEQFF

v_gene: TRBV28
j_gene: TRBJ2-7
abundance: .
d_gene: .
CDR3nt: TGTGCCAGCAGTGGGACCAGGGGCTCCTACGAGCAGTACTTC
CDR3aa: CASSGTRGSYEQYF

v_gene: TRBV9
j_gene: TRBJ2-7
abundance: .
d_gene: .
CDR3nt: TGTGCCAGCAGCGCGCAACTTTCCTACGAGCAGTACTTC
CDR3aa: CASSAQLSYEQYF

v_gene: TRBV28
j_gene: TRBJ2-2
abundance: .
d_gene: .
CDR3nt: TGTGCCAGCAGTTCCCGGGACACCACCGGGGAGCTGTTTTTT
CDR3aa: CASSSRDTTGELFF

v_gene: TRBV6-7
j_gene: TRBJ1-5
abundance: few
d_gene: TRBD1
CDR3nt: TGTGCCAGCAGTCACAGGGGACAGGGCGGTCAGCCCCAGCATTTT
CDR3aa: CASSHRGQGGQPQHF

v_gene: TRBV27
j_gene: TRBJ2-1
abundance: .
d_gene: TRBD2
CDR3nt: TGTGCCAGCAGTATGCCGACTAGCGGCTACAATGAGCAGTTCTTC
CDR3aa: CASSMPTSGYNEQFF

v_gene: TRBV5-6
j_gene: TRBJ2-5
abundance: few
d_gene: TRBD2
CDR3nt: TGTGCCAGCAGACGCCGACTAGCGGGGAGACAAAAAGAGACCCAGTACTTC
CDR3aa: CASRRRLAGRQKETQYF

v_gene: TRBV28
j_gene: TRBJ2-1
abundance: .
d_gene: TRBD1
CDR3nt: TGTGCCAGCAGTTCCCCGGGACAGGGCAGGAATGAGCAGTTCTTC
CDR3aa: CASSSPGQGRNEQFF

v_gene: TRBV12-5
j_gene: TRBJ1-1
abundance: .
d_gene: TRBD1
CDR3nt: TGTGCTAGTGGTTTGGGCGGACAGGGGGCCCTCCAGACTGAAGCTTTCTTT
CDR3aa: CASGLGGQGALQTEAFF

v_gene: TRBV27
j_gene: TRBJ1-4
abundance: few
d_gene: .
CDR3nt: TGTGCCAGCAGTTCAAAGGCCCCCCCGGAGGCTTTACGGGAAAAACTGTTTTTT
CDR3aa: CASSSKAPPEALREKLFF

v_gene: TRBV18
j_gene: TRBJ2-7
abundance: .
d_gene: .
CDR3nt: TGTGCCAGCTCACCATCAGACGAGCAGTACTTC
CDR3aa: CASSPSDEQYF

v_gene: TRBV4-1
j_gene: TRBJ2-1
abundance: .
d_gene: TRBD2
CDR3nt: TGCGCCAGCAGCCAAGTTTTTAGCGGGAGGTCTTACAATGAGCAGTTCTTC
CDR3aa: CASSQVFSGRSYNEQFF

v_gene: TRBV28
j_gene: TRBJ2-2
abundance: .
d_gene: TRBD1
CDR3nt: TGTGCCAGCAGGCCAACCGACAGGGGGGACACCGGGGAGCTGTTTTTT
CDR3aa: CASRPTDRGDTGELFF

v_gene: TRBV6-5
j_gene: TRBJ1-6
abundance: .
d_gene: .
CDR3nt: TGTGCCAGCAGTCTTTGGCACCTTTATAATTCCCCCCTCCACTTT
CDR3aa: CASSLWHLYNSPLHF

v_gene: TRBV7-2
j_gene: TRBJ2-5
abundance: once
d_gene: TRBD1
CDR3nt: TGTGCCAGCAGCACCGGGACAGGGGGCCGGGAGACCCAGTACTTC
CDR3aa: CASSTGTGGRETQYF

v_gene: TRBV14
j_gene: TRBJ1-1
abundance: .
d_gene: TRBD1
CDR3nt: TGTGCCAGCAGCCAAAAAAACAGGGGAGGTAACACTGAAGCTTTCTTT
CDR3aa: CASSQKNRGGNTEAFF

v_gene: TRBV28
j_gene: TRBJ2-4
abundance: .
d_gene: TRBD2
CDR3nt: TGTGCCAGCAGTCCCGGACTAGCGGGAGAACCCAAAAACATTCAGTACTTC
CDR3aa: CASSPGLAGEPKNIQYF

v_gene: TRBV4-3
j_gene: TRBJ1-1
abundance: .
d_gene: TRBD1
CDR3nt: TGCGCCAGCAGCCAAGAGACAGGGCCGAACACTGAAGCTTTCTTT
CDR3aa: CASSQETGPNTEAFF

v_gene: TRBV10-1
j_gene: TRBJ1-1
abundance: .
d_gene: .
CDR3nt: TGCGCCAGCAGTGATGAGGCTCTAAATCCCGCCGAGGCTTTCTTT
CDR3aa: CASSDEALNPAEAFF

v_gene: TRBV14
j_gene: TRBJ2-6
abundance: .
d_gene: TRBD1
CDR3nt: TGTGCCAGCAGCCCAGCTAGGCGGGACAGGGGAACCGGGGCCAACGTCCTGACTTTC
CDR3aa: CASSPARRDRGTGANVLTF

v_gene: TRBV19
j_gene: TRBJ2-1
abundance: .
d_gene: TRBD2
CDR3nt: TGTGCCAGTAGTAACGGACTAGCGGGTTCCAATGAGCAGTTCTTC
CDR3aa: CASSNGLAGSNEQFF

v_gene: TRBV14
j_gene: TRBJ1-1
abundance: .
d_gene: TRBD1
CDR3nt: TGTGCCAGCAGCCCAGCAGGGGGACGGGACACTGAAGCTTTCTTT
CDR3aa: CASSPAGGRDTEAFF

v_gene: TRBV10-2
j_gene: TRBJ1-1
abundance: .
d_gene: .
CDR3nt: TGCGCCAGCAGTGAGGGCCTGTTGAACACTGAAGCTTTCTTT
CDR3aa: CASSEGLLNTEAFF

v_gene: TRBV4-3
j_gene: TRBJ1-6
abundance: once
d_gene: TRBD1
CDR3nt: TGCGCCAGCAGCCAGAAACGGCCGGGACAGGGGGCTTCCTATAATTCCCCCCTCCACTTT
CDR3aa: CASSQKRPGQGASYNSPLHF

v_gene: TRBV7-8
j_gene: TRBJ2-1
abundance: .
d_gene: TRBD1
CDR3nt: TGTGCCAGCAGCTTCAATCAGGGGGCGGGGAATGAGCAGTTCTTC
CDR3aa: CASSFNQGAGNEQFF

v_gene: TRBV5-6
j_gene: TRBJ1-3
abundance: few
d_gene: .
CDR3nt: TGTGCCAGCAGCTTGTTAACCCGGGGGGGGGTAAGTTCTGGAAACACCATATATTTT
CDR3aa: CASSLLTRGGVSSGNTIYF

v_gene: TRBV7-2
j_gene: TRBJ2-7
abundance: .
d_gene: .
CDR3nt: TGTGCCAGCAGGGCTGGACGGGGGACCTACGAGCAGTACTTC
CDR3aa: CASRAGRGTYEQYF

v_gene: TRBV4-3
j_gene: TRBJ2-5
abundance: .
d_gene: .
CDR3nt: TGCGCCAGCAGCCATACGGGACTCCCTCAAGAGACCCAGTACTTC
CDR3aa: CASSHTGLPQETQYF

v_gene: TRBV4-3
j_gene: TRBJ2-1
abundance: .
d_gene: TRBD2
CDR3nt: TGCGCCAGCAGCCAAGATGGGGGAGGGGAGTTCAATGAGCAGTTCTTC
CDR3aa: CASSQDGGGEFNEQFF

v_gene: TRBV5-1
j_gene: TRBJ2-3
abundance: .
d_gene: TRBD1
CDR3nt: TGCGCCAGCAAGCTCGACAGGGGGCAAACAGATACGCAGTATTTT
CDR3aa: CASKLDRGQTDTQYF

v_gene: TRBV4-1
j_gene: TRBJ2-7
abundance: .
d_gene: .
CDR3nt: TGCGCCAGCAGCCAAGATCGGGTGTTTCAGACTTACGAGCAGTACTTC
CDR3aa: CASSQDRVFQTYEQYF

v_gene: TRBV5-8
j_gene: TRBJ2-1
abundance: few
d_gene: .
CDR3nt: TGTGCCAGCAGCATACGAGGGGAGGCCCCCTACAATGAGCAGTTCTTC
CDR3aa: CASSIRGEAPYNEQFF

v_gene: TRBV14
j_gene: TRBJ1-6
abundance: .
d_gene: .
CDR3nt: TGTGCCAGCAGCCAAGATTCGACCTACCGGGGATCACCCCTCCACTTT
CDR3aa: CASSQDSTYRGSPLHF

v_gene: TRBV6-5
j_gene: TRBJ2-7
abundance: .
d_gene: TRBD2
CDR3nt: TGTGCCAGCAGTTACTCGACTAGCGGGCCCTCCTACGAGCAGTACTTC
CDR3aa: CASSYSTSGPSYEQYF

v_gene: TRBV6-5
j_gene: TRBJ1-1
abundance: .
d_gene: TRBD1
CDR3nt: TGTGCCAGCAGTTACCGAGGGGGCCCGTCAAACACTGAAGCTTTCTTT
CDR3aa: CASSYRGGPSNTEAFF